This T cell receptor beta chain emerged from a study of cytomegalovirus exposure and HLA in healthy donors. Study-wide results and caveats: Most TCR beta V segments were productive about 87% or about 30% of the time in an earlier analysis. Common viral pathogens were later found to be apparently linked to several of the most significant clusters.

Details on this clone: Its matching antigen is unknown.

Germline lookup yields CDR1 SGHTS and CDR2 YDEGEE. The CDR3 totals 15 residues. The V and J ends lost 1 base and 4 bases respectively, with 14 bases between them. 13 Jbeta primers and 60 Vbeta primers were used for the PCR. Authors' data handling: In a later analysis, the count reached 82 million or so unique TCR beta chains, with 9 million to 11 million shared. The data were produced by immunoSEQ multiplex PCR, yet TCRdb's version contains in-frame clones alone and is incomplete. V, J and clone size are those of that table, while D and trimming were read from the DNA. The top ten clones hold about 6.4% of a sample with 80,000 to 95,000 clones, nearly 80% of them seen once.

The receptor's source is a female donor in good health and CMV-seronegative. The rearrangement links TRBV5-8 to TRBJ1-1; TRBD1 is a possible D gene (5 bases). Material: PBMCs. The CDR3 region is CASSLYGAGGTEAFF. The CDR3, as DNA: TGTGCCAGCAGCTTGTACGGGGCCGGGGGCACTGAAGCTTTCTTT. Complete variable domain (other parts from reference TRBV5-8 and TRBJ1-1): EAGVTQSPTHLIKTRGQQATLRCSPISGHTSVYWYQQALGLGLQFLLWYDEGEERNRGNFPPRFSGRQFPNYSSELNVNALELEDSALYLCASSLYGAGGTEAFFGQGTRLTVV.